A selection of T cell receptor beta chains follows, all from one sample in a study of technical replicates of blood from a few donors. TCRdb's table, derived via immunoSEQ multiplex PCR, lists solely in-frame clones and lacks some. The table includes 9,000 to 15,000 clones, roughly 93% detected once. Sequenced sample: PBMCs. The receptor source for this set is a human donor in good health. Each CDR3 is given with its conserved first and last residue. A D gene is named only where the DNA matches it firmly. Clone size, where shown, is once, few, many, or a class for clones that have expanded.

clone size,D gene,CDR3 length,V gene,J gene,CDR3 protein,CDR3 DNA
-,TRBD1,14,TRBV7-2,TRBJ2-1,CASRRDRVWDEQFF,TGTGCCAGCAGGCGGGACAGGGTTTGGGATGAGCAGTTCTTC
-,TRBD2,17,TRBV6-1,TRBJ2-3,CASSELSIAGGYDTQYF,TGTGCCAGCAGTGAATTGTCTATAGCGGGAGGCTACGATACGCAGTATTTT
-,-,13,TRBV7-9,TRBJ1-3,CASSPSSGNTIYF,TGTGCCAGCAGCCCTAGCTCTGGAAACACCATATATTTT
-,TRBD1,14,TRBV19,TRBJ1-2,CASSPRTGNYGYTF,TGTGCCAGTAGTCCCCGGACAGGGAACTATGGCTACACCTTC
-,-,16,TRBV5-1,TRBJ1-3,CASSLIPGNSGNTIYF,TGCGCCAGCAGCCTAATCCCCGGGAACTCTGGAAACACCATATATTTT
-,-,16,TRBV4-2,TRBJ2-2,CASSQNSGPNTGELFF,TGTGCCAGCAGCCAAAATAGCGGACCCAACACCGGGGAGCTGTTTTTT
-,TRBD2,16,TRBV9,TRBJ2-3,CASSAGTSGGADTQYF,TGTGCCAGCAGCGCAGGGACTAGCGGGGGCGCAGATACGCAGTATTTT
large,TRBD1,17,TRBV5-1,TRBJ2-7,CASSLEPTGQGIYGQYF,TGCGCCAGCAGCTTGGAACCTACGGGACAGGGCATCTATGGGCAGTACTTC
-,TRBD2,19,TRBV7-9,TRBJ2-1,CASSGGLAGEIESYNEQFF,TGTGCCAGCAGCGGGGGACTAGCGGGAGAAATAGAATCCTACAATGAGCAGTTCTTC
-,TRBD1,14,TRBV28,TRBJ1-2,CASSFGQGAYGYTF,TGTGCCAGCAGTTTCGGACAGGGGGCCTATGGCTACACCTTC
-,-,17,TRBV7-7,TRBJ2-2,CASSSNSDSLNTGELFF,TGTGCCAGCAGCTCAAACTCCGACAGTTTGAACACCGGGGAGCTGTTTTTT
-,TRBD1,14,TRBV10-2,TRBJ1-2,CASVRDRDNYGYTF,TGCGCCAGCGTAAGGGACAGGGACAACTATGGCTACACCTTC
-,-,11,TRBV29-1,TRBJ2-7,CSGGGAYEQYF,TGCAGCGGAGGGGGGGCGTACGAGCAGTACTTC
-,TRBD1,13,TRBV5-1,TRBJ2-7,CASSLGDRHEQYF,TGCGCCAGCAGCTTGGGGGACAGGCACGAGCAGTACTTC
-,-,14,TRBV15,TRBJ1-6,CATSRQGYNSPLHF,TGTGCCACCAGCAGACAGGGCTATAATTCACCCCTCCACTTT
-,-,13,TRBV6-5,TRBJ1-2,CASSAQGGYGYTF,TGTGCCAGCAGTGCACAGGGTGGCTATGGCTACACCTTC
once,TRBD2,16,TRBV6-5,TRBJ2-7,CASSWSAGSSSYEQYF,TGTGCCAGCAGTTGGTCAGCGGGAAGCAGCTCCTACGAGCAGTACTTC
few,-,15,TRBV5-4,TRBJ1-1,CASSPRAGEGTEAFF,TGTGCCAGCAGCCCTCGAGCAGGGGAGGGCACTGAAGCTTTCTTT
-,TRBD2,15,TRBV9,TRBJ2-7,CASSTSGNFPHEQYF,TGTGCCAGCAGCACTAGCGGGAACTTTCCCCACGAGCAGTACTTC